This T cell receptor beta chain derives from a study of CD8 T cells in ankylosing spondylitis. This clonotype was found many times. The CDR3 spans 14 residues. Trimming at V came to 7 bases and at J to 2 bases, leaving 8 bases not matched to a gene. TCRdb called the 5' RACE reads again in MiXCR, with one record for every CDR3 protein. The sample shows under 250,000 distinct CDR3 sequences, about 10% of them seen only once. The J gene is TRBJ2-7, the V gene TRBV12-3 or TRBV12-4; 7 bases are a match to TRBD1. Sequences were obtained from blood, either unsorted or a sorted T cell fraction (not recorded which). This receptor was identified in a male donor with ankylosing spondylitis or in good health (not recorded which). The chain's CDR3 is CASMRQGSTYEQYF. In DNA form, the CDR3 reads TGTGCCAGCATGAGACAGGGCAGTACCTACGAGCAGTACTTC.